Each of the 12 T cell receptor beta chains below was sequenced from the same sample in a study of control samples from healthy donors and cancer patients. The assay was immunoSEQ multiplex PCR, and TCRdb's table has in-frame clones only and misses some. The data show approximately 170,000 clones, with 91% seen just once and approximately 1.6% held by the top ten. The sample taken for sequencing was blood. The source of these receptors is a young woman in good health.

This clone was seen a single time. The chain recombines TRBV20-1 with TRBJ1-5, with D unclear. The CDR3 spans 13 residues. Germline V gene sequence: CDR1 DFQATT, CDR2 SNEGSKA (reference sequence). V shed 3 bases and J shed 3 bases, with 9 bases lying between them. CDR3 loop: CSASIGYNQPQHF. The CDR3 nucleotides read TGCAGTGCTAGTATAGGGTACAATCAGCCCCAGCATTTT.

Concerning this clone: Other DNA sequences in this sample translate to the same CDR3. V usage is TRBV19 and J usage is TRBJ1-2; D remains ambiguous. Germline values: CDR1 LNHDA, CDR2 SQIVND (reference sequence). Between the trimmed V and J ends, which lost 3 bases and 5 bases, there was a span of 4 bases. The CDR3 spans 11 residues. The chain's CDR3 is CASSIGYGYTF. CDR3 sequence (DNA): TGTGCCAGTAGTATCGGATATGGCTACACCTTC.

The chain joins TRBV6-5 to TRBJ1-5; a possible D gene is TRBD1 (6 bases). The CDR3 has 13 amino acids. From germline, CDR1 is MNHEY and CDR2 SVGAGI. The V gene lost 7 bases and the J gene lost 3 bases, with 10 bases spanning the gap. The DNA for the CDR3 is TGTGCCAGCACGCAGGGGAACAATCAGCCCCAGCATTTT. Its translation: CASTQGNNQPQHF.

The chain links TRBV3-1 (or the pseudogene TRBV3-2) to TRBJ2-7, with D uncertain. Trimming removed 4 bases at V and 2 bases at J, with 6 bases between. The CDR3 has 12 residues. Per the germline V gene, CDR1 is LGHDT and CDR2 is YNNKEL (reference sequence). CDR3 bases: TGTGCCAGCAGCCGGACGGCCTACGAGCAGTACTTC. The encoded protein is CASSRTAYEQYF.

V and J are TRBV6-7 and TRBJ1-1, with D perhaps TRBD1 (6 bases). TRBV6-7 carries the ORF label, with uncertain function. The CDR3 loop spans 15 amino acids. Trimming removed 2 bases from V and 1 base from J, with 11 bases in between. The CDR3 is CASSYVRGANTEAFF. In DNA, the CDR3 is TGTGCCAGCAGTTACGTTCGGGGGGCGAACACTGAAGCTTTCTTT.

The gene calls are TRBV18 and TRBJ2-3; possible D gene TRBD1, 5 bases. Trimming left V 4 bases short and J 4 bases short, with 9 bases between. The CDR3 has 13 amino acids. Germline values: CDR1 KGHSH, CDR2 LQKENI. The CDR3 coding sequence is TGTGCCAGCTCACGGCAGGGCGCAGATACGCAGTATTTT. This codes for CASSRQGADTQYF.

J is TRBJ2-7 and V is TRBV7-2, with 12 nucleotides matching TRBD2. The CDR3 is made up of 15 amino acids. The V gene's germline CDR1 is SGHTA and CDR2 FQGNSA. V was pared by 5 bases and J by 5 bases, with 7 bases of the junction left unmatched. In DNA form, the CDR3 reads TGTGCCAGCAGCCAAGGACTAGCGGGAAACAACGAGCAGTACTTC. Protein product: CASSQGLAGNNEQYF.

V gene TRBV6-5 combines with J gene TRBJ1-3; D perhaps matches TRBD1 (5 bases). The V gene lost 5 bases and the J gene lost 0 bases, with 8 bases spanning the gap. Germline CDR1 reads MNHEY; CDR2 reads SVGAGI. This CDR3 is 14 amino acids long. CDR3 in amino acids: CASSLDSSGNTIYF. DNA of the CDR3: TGTGCCAGCAGTCTAGACAGCTCTGGAAACACCATATATTTT.

Only one count was recorded for this clone. The genes are TRBV6-5 and TRBJ1-5; a weak D match, TRBD1 (5 bases). The germline V gene encodes CDR1 MNHEY and CDR2 SVGAGI. The CDR3 is 15 residues long. V lost 0 bases and J 1 base, leaving 7 bases between the germline ends. Here the CDR3 DNA reads TGTGCCAGCAGTTACTCGTACAGGAGCAATCAGCCCCAGCATTTT. Residues: CASSYSYRSNQPQHF.

The chain uses TRBV2 and TRBJ2-7, with 7 bases fitting TRBD2. Germline trimming cut 3 bases from V and 2 bases from J; bases unmatched to any gene: 7. The CDR3 consists of 15 residues. The germline V gene encodes CDR1 SNHLY and CDR2 FYNNEI. DNA for the CDR3: TGTGCCAGCAGTGAGGAGGGCGGGAGCACCTACGAGCAGTACTTC. This translates into CASSEEGGSTYEQYF.

This clone occurred a few times. V is TRBV4-1 and J is TRBJ2-7, with 7 bases aligning to TRBD1. This CDR3 is 15 amino acids long. V shed 4 bases, J shed 2 bases, and the junction held 8 bases outside the gene matches. Per the germline V gene, CDR1 is MGHRA and CDR2 is YSYEKL. CDR3 sequence reads: CASSPSTGTTYEQYF. The CDR3 DNA is TGCGCCAGCAGCCCCTCGACAGGGACCACCTACGAGCAGTACTTC.

The rearrangement joins TRBV27 to TRBJ1-1; perhaps TRBD1 as D (5 bases). CDR3 length equals 13 residues. V was pared by 4 bases and J by 1 base, with 7 bases between. In germline, CDR1 is MNHEY, CDR2 SMNVEV (reference sequence). CDR3 region: CASSWGGNTEAFF. The DNA for the CDR3 is TGTGCCAGCAGTTGGGGGGGGAACACTGAAGCTTTCTTT.